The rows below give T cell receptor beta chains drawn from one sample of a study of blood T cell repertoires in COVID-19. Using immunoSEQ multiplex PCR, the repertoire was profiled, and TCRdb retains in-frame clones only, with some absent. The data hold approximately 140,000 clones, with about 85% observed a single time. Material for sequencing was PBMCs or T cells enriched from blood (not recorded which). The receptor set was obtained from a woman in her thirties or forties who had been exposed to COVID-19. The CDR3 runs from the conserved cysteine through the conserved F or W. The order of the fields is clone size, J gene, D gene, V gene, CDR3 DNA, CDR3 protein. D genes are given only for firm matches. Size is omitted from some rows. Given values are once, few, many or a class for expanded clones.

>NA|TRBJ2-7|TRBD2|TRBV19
TGTGCCAGTAGTTTTACCGGGACTAGGGGCGCCGAGCAGTACTTC
CASSFTGTRGAEQYF
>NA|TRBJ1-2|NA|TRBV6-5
TGTGCCAGCAGCACCAGAGTCGGGGTAGAGTATGGCTACACCTTC
CASSTRVGVEYGYTF
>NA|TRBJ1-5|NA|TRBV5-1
TGCGCCAGCAGCTTGGAACAGGGTGGTCAGCCCCAGCATTTT
CASSLEQGGQPQHF
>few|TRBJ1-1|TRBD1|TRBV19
TGTGCCAGTAGGGAAAAGGGGGCGTCCAACACTGAAGCTTTCTTT
CASREKGASNTEAFF
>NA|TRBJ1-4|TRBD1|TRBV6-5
TGTGCCAGCAGTACAGACAGGGGGTTGGAAGAAAAACTGTTTTTT
CASSTDRGLEEKLFF
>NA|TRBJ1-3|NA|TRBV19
TGTGCCAGTAGCACAAAGGCTCGGAGCTCTGGAAACACCATATATTTT
CASSTKARSSGNTIYF
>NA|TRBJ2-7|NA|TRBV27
TGTGCCAGCAGTTTAATGCTGGGGCAATTCTCCTACGAGCAGTACTTC
CASSLMLGQFSYEQYF
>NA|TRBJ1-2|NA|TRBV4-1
TGCGCCAGCAGCCACTTCGACAGGATTGGGGAGAACTATGGCTACACCTTC
CASSHFDRIGENYGYTF
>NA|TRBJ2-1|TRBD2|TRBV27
TGTGCCAGCACCCTGGTCTGGGTAGCGGGGGAGAATGAGCAGTTCTTC
CASTLVWVAGENEQFF
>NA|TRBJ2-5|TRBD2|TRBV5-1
TGCGCCAGCAGACCGGGGCGGGGGAGCGGTGAGACCCAGTACTTC
CASRPGRGSGETQYF
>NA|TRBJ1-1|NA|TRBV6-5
TGTGCCAGCAGTTACGGGCTGGGGAACACTGAAGCTTTCTTT
CASSYGLGNTEAFF
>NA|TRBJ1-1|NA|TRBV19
TGTGCCAGTGGAGAGAATTTGAACACTGAAGCTTTCTTT
CASGENLNTEAFF
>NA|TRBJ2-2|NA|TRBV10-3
TGTGCCATCAGTGGACAAGTCCAGGGGGACTCGAACACCGGGGAGCTGTTTTTT
CAISGQVQGDSNTGELFF
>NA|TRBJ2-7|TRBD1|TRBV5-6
TGTGCCAGCAGCTCCCCCACGGACAGGTGGGGGCCCTACGAGCAGTACTTC
CASSSPTDRWGPYEQYF
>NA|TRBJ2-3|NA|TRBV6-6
TGTGCCAGCAGACGAAAATCTTACACCGGGACTAGCACAGATACGCAGTATTTT
CASRRKSYTGTSTDTQYF
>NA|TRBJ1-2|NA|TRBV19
TGTGCCACTAAAAGGGGCCATTTAGATGGCTACACCTTC
CATKRGHLDGYTF
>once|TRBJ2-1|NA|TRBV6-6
TGTGCCAGCAGTTACCGTGGAGGGGGCAACTACAATGAGCAGTTCTTC
CASSYRGGGNYNEQFF
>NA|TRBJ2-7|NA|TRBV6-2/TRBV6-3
TGTGCCAGCAGTTCCTCTGACAGGCTTAGCTCCTACGAGCAGTACTTC
CASSSSDRLSSYEQYF
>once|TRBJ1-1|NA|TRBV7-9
TGTGCCAGCAGCTTAGGTCAGGGAACTTTCTTT
CASSLGQGTFF
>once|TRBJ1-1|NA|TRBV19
TGTGCCAGTAGTATCGGGGGTGAAACTGAAGCTTTCTTT
CASSIGGETEAFF
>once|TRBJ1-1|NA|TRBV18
TGTGCCAGCTCACCACAAGAACAGGGAGCAGCTTTCTTT
CASSPQEQGAAFF
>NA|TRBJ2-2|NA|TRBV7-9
TGTGCCAGCAGCTTATCAGGACGGGGCACCGGGGAGCTGTTTTTT
CASSLSGRGTGELFF
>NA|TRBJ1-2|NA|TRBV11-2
TGTGCCAGCAGCTTAGGGATACAGGGTGGAAGCTATGGCTACACCTTC
CASSLGIQGGSYGYTF
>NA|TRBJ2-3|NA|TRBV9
TGTGCCAGCAGCGTGGACACCCACACAGATACGCAGTATTTT
CASSVDTHTDTQYF
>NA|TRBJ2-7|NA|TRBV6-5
TGTGCCAGCAGTTACTCGTCAGGGCCCCTCTACGAGCAGTACTTC
CASSYSSGPLYEQYF
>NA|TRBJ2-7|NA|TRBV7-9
TGTGCCAGCAGAATCACAGGGTTGCACGAGCAGTACTTC
CASRITGLHEQYF
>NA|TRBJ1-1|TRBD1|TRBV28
TGTGCCAGCAGATACTACACAGGGGACACTGAAGCTTTCTTT
CASRYYTGDTEAFF
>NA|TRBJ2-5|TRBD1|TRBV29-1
TGCAGCGCCACGGACAGGGGGGGAAGGGAGACCCAGTACTTC
CSATDRGGRETQYF
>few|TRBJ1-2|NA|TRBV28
TGTGCCAGCAGTTCCCCGGACACTACTAACTATGGCTACACCTTC
CASSSPDTTNYGYTF
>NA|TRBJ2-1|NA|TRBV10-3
TGTGCCACCACGGACAGAGGCTCCTACAATGAGCAGTTCTTC
CATTDRGSYNEQFF
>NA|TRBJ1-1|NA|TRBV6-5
TGTGCCAGCAGTTACTCGGGGCAAGCCACTGAAGCTTTCTTT
CASSYSGQATEAFF
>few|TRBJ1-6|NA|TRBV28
TGTGCCAGCAGTTCCTCAATCCGGCCGGGACTTTTAGGTTCACCCCTCCACTTT
CASSSSIRPGLLGSPLHF
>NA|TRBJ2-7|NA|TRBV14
TGTGCCAGCAGCCAAGCTCGCTACGAGCAGTACTTC
CASSQARYEQYF
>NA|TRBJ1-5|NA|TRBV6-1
TGTGCCAGCAGTGAGACACGGACTTTGGCAAATCAGCCCCAGCATTTT
CASSETRTLANQPQHF
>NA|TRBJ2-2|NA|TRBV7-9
TGTGCCAGCAGCTTCACGGGACTGACGAACACCGGGGAGCTGTTTTTT
CASSFTGLTNTGELFF
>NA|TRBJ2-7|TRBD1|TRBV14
TGTGCCAGCAGCCAGACAGGGGGCTGGAGGGAGCAGTACTTC
CASSQTGGWREQYF
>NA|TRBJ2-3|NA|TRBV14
TGTGCCAGCAGCCTACGGTCCGCGTACGATACGCAGTATTTT
CASSLRSAYDTQYF
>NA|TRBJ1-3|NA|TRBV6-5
TGTGCCAGCAGTTCCCCCCTATCGGGTCCCACAAACACCATATATTTT
CASSSPLSGPTNTIYF
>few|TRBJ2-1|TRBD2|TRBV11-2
TGTGCCAGCAGCTTCCTAGCGGGGGGATACAATGAGCAGTTCTTC
CASSFLAGGYNEQFF
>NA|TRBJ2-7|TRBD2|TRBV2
TGTGCCAGCAGTTTTAGCGGGGGGGGATACTACGAGCAGTACTTC
CASSFSGGGYYEQYF
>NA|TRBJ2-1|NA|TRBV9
TGTGCCAGCAGCCCAGGGGTCCTCTCCTACAATGAGCAGTTCTTC
CASSPGVLSYNEQFF
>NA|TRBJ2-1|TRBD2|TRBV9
TGTGCCAGCAGCGTGGGACTAGCGGGTGGCTATGGTGAGCAGTTCTTC
CASSVGLAGGYGEQFF
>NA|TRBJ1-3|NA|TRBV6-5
TGTGCCAGCAGACCGCAGGGCTCTGGAAACACCATATATTTT
CASRPQGSGNTIYF
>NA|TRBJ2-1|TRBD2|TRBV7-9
TGTGCCAGCAGCTTAGAAGGACTAGCGGGACGAAGCTCCTACAATGAGCAGTTCTTC
CASSLEGLAGRSSYNEQFF
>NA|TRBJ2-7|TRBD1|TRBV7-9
TGTGCCAGCAGCCCGCCCCGACAGGGACCCTACGAGCAGTACTTC
CASSPPRQGPYEQYF
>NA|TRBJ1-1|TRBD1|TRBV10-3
TGTGCCATCAGTGGGACAGGGGGAGGGACTGAAGCTTTCTTT
CAISGTGGGTEAFF
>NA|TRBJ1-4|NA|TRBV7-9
TGTGCCAGCAGCACTAGTCAGTGGGAAAAACTGTTTTTT
CASSTSQWEKLFF
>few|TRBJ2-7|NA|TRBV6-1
TGTGCCAGCAGTGAACCCGGCGAGCAGTACTTC
CASSEPGEQYF
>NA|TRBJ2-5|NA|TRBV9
TGTGCCAGCAGCGTTAGCGGAACCTGGGGAGAGACCCAGTACTTC
CASSVSGTWGETQYF